This is a list of T cell receptor beta chains from one sample in a study of cytomegalovirus exposure and HLA in healthy donors. Measured with immunoSEQ multiplex PCR; TCRdb has only the in-frame clones, and not every one. The sample has 70,000 to 100,000 clones, over 70% seen once. Specimen: PBMCs. All receptors come from a man aged 45-65 years in good health and CMV-seropositive. CDR3s include the opening cysteine and the closing phenylalanine or tryptophan. Each record gives: V gene, J gene, D gene, CDR3 DNA, CDR3 protein. D genes are given only for firm matches.

TRBV7-7	TRBJ2-1	TRBD2	TGTGCTAGCAGCTTATCCCCGGGGGGTGAGCAGTTCTTC	CASSLSPGGEQFF
TRBV19	TRBJ1-1	NA	TGTGCCAGTAGTAACACTTTTAGGGGAAGGGGAAACACTGAAGCTTTCTTT	CASSNTFRGRGNTEAFF
TRBV2	TRBJ2-5	NA	TGTGCCAGCAGTGCCCTGCAGGGGGAGACCCAGTACTTC	CASSALQGETQYF
TRBV6-6	TRBJ2-5	TRBD2	TGTGCCAGCAGTTACTCGACTAGCGGGGGGGAGACCCAGTACTTC	CASSYSTSGGETQYF
TRBV19	TRBJ1-3	TRBD1	TGTGCCAGTAGTCCGCCTGACAGGGGCTCTGGAAACACCATATATTTT	CASSPPDRGSGNTIYF
TRBV27	TRBJ2-5	NA	TGTGCCAGCAGTTTTGGCAGGGCGACACAAGAGACCCAGTACTTC	CASSFGRATQETQYF
TRBV7-9	TRBJ2-1	TRBD2	TGTGCCAGCAGCTTAGTGGCGTCTAGCGGGTTTTACAATGAGCAGTTCTTC	CASSLVASSGFYNEQFF
TRBV15	TRBJ1-6	NA	TGTGCCACCAGCAGAGATGTAGATTCACCCCTCCACTTT	CATSRDVDSPLHF
TRBV18	TRBJ1-1	NA	TGTGCCAGCTCACCCATTAATGAGATGAACACTGAAGCTTTCTTT	CASSPINEMNTEAFF
TRBV7-9	TRBJ1-1	TRBD1	TGTGCCAGCAGCTTAGAAGTCTGGGGAAGGGGGCAAGCTTTCTTT	CASSLEVWGRGQAFF
TRBV7-3	TRBJ1-1	NA	TGTGCCAGCAGCTTAATCGCGGGGAACACTGAAGCTTTCTTT	CASSLIAGNTEAFF